The clone carrying this T cell receptor (beta chain) was seen more than once but under ten times. Its specificity is unknown. Trimming took 0 bases from V and 4 from J; bases not matched to a gene: 4. Germline CDR1 is SNHLY and CDR2 is FYNNEI. CDR3 length: 16 residues. The sample belongs to a study of beta chain features in type 1 diabetes. Whole-study findings and limits: Since sequencing was performed on cDNA, cells with high TCR expression could be over-represented. Within the patient group, naive, central memory and Treg TCRB repertoires appeared more similar to each other than within healthy donors. Shorter templates might be favored by PCR, equally in patients and controls. Fewer insertions but more deletions were seen at VDJ junctions in type 1 diabetes patients.

Isolated RNA was reverse transcribed in full, so expressed TCRB transcripts were sequenced. The assay was immunoSEQ multiplex PCR, and TCRdb's table has in-frame clones only and misses some. The table records about 220,000 clones, about a tenth of them present only once. This chain uses TRBV2 with TRBJ2-5, with 11 bases identical to TRBD2. This clonotype originated in a man between 18 and 29 years old in good health. Source material: central memory CD4+ T cells from blood. This CDR3 is CASSEATSGRGETQYF. CDR3 DNA: TGTGCCAGCAGTGAAGCCACTAGCGGGAGAGGAGAGACCCAGTACTTC.